This T cell receptor (beta chain) was documented in a study of blood T cell repertoires in COVID-19. At the level of the study: Specimens from acute and convalescent COVID-19 originated in the United States, Italy and Spain.

Germline values: CDR1 KGHSY, CDR2 FQNENV. The CDR3 sequence is 18 residues long. The junction had 15 bases not matched to a gene; V was cut back by 5 bases and J by 5 bases. TCRdb's copy holds only in-frame clones and misses some; the assay was immunoSEQ multiplex PCR. Of about 400,000 clones in the sample, roughly 90% were seen once. The gene calls are TRBV16 and TRBJ2-3; 11 bases agree with TRBD2. This sequence was found in a man aged 35 to 55 with acute or convalescent COVID-19. Sequenced material: peripheral blood. The DNA for the CDR3 is TGTGCCAGCAGCTTAACGACCATAGCGGGGGGGCCAATAGATACGCAGTATTTT. Translation gives CASSLTTIAGGPIDTQYF.